A single sample gave rise to the 10 T cell receptor beta chains below, sequenced in a study of cytotoxic CD8 clonotypes in ibrutinib-treated CLL. Profiled with immunoSEQ multiplex PCR; TCRdb holds only in-frame clones, not every one. This repertoire shows around 310,000 clones, about 80% found once; its top ten account for over 5.5%. The specimen comprised PBMCs, sampled before ibrutinib treatment. These receptors came from a human donor with chronic lymphocytic leukemia.

The chain combines TRBV15 with TRBJ1-1, with D possibly TRBD1 on 5 matching bases. The V gene's germline CDR1 is LNHNV and CDR2 YYDKDF (reference sequence). Trimming removed 0 bases from V and 4 bases from J, with 12 bases in between. This CDR3 has 15 amino acids. DNA for the CDR3: TGTGCCACCAGCAGAGAGTTGGGGGAGAGCACTGAAGCTTTCTTT. Protein product: CATSRELGESTEAFF.

With respect to this clone: At one of its ends the junction is not consistent with the germline gene, which may arise from a read error. The chain has TRBV30 and TRBJ2-7, with 10 bases lining up with TRBD1. The CDR3 consists of 11 residues. Germline assignment: CDR1 GTSNPN and CDR2 SVGIG (reference sequence). CDR3 DNA sequence: TGTGCCTGGAGGACTCTAAGGACAGGGGGGTTC. It encodes CAWRTLRTGGF.

The gene calls are TRBV21-1 and TRBJ2-5. TRBV21-1 represents a pseudogene. The CDR3 length is 21 residues. In DNA form, the CDR3 reads TGTGCCAGCAGTAGCCTAGAACTTGGGGGGCTTTGTTTTATCGGGCGAGAGACCCAGTACTTC. It codes for CASSSLELGGLCFIGRETQYF.

This chain connects TRBV5-6 to TRBJ1-5; D gene ambiguous. The CDR3 extends over 12 amino acids. V lost 0 bases and J lost 14, with 12 bases in between. CDR1 is SGHDT and CDR2 is YYEEEE in the germline V gene. CDR3 amino acids: CASSLVSGTEHF. The DNA for the CDR3 is TGTGCCAGCAGCTTGGTGTCCGGCACGGAGCATTTT.

The chain has TRBV4-3 and TRBJ2-3; 7 bases agree with TRBD2. Unmatched junction bases numbered 7, after V lost 4 bases and J lost 6 bases. Per the germline V gene, CDR1 is LGHNA and CDR2 is YSLEER. This CDR3 is 14 amino acids long. CDR3 region: CASSLGRAFDTQYF. The CDR3 DNA sequence: TGCGCCAGCAGCCTAGGGAGGGCCTTCGATACGCAGTATTTT.

The chain recombines TRBV27 with TRBJ2-7; the D is unclear. V lost 7 bases, J lost 5 bases, and 9 bases lay in between. The V gene's germline CDR1 is MNHEY and CDR2 SMNVEV (reference sequence). This CDR3 comprises 11 residues. Written as DNA, the CDR3 is TGTGCCAGCATGTCGGTCCACGAGCAGTACTTC. It yields the protein CASMSVHEQYF.

The rearrangement joins TRBV7-9 to TRBJ2-2; D may be TRBD1 (6 bases). V gave up 7 bases and J gave up 2 bases, with 14 bases separating them. CDR1 and CDR2 (germline): SEHNR, FQNEAQ (reference sequence). The CDR3 contains 15 residues. CDR3 residues: CASTRTVLNTGELFF. For the CDR3, the DNA is TGTGCCAGCACCCGGACAGTATTAAACACCGGGGAGCTGTTTTTT.

This chain connects TRBV7-6 to TRBJ2-7, with TRBD1 matching 9 bases. The CDR3 loop spans 13 amino acids. Germline trimming cut 5 bases from V and 6 bases from J; bases unmatched to any gene: 5. Germline CDR1 reads SGHVS; CDR2 reads FNYEAQ. CDR3 coding DNA: TGTGCCAGCAGCCCCGGGACAGGGACCGAGCAGTACTTC. Its translation is CASSPGTGTEQYF. Full variable domain (rest looked up from reference TRBV7-6 and TRBJ2-7): GAGVSQSPRYKVTKRGQDVALRCDPISGHVSLYWYRQALGQGPEFLTYFNYEAQQDKSGLPNDRFSAERPEGSISTLTIQRTEQRDSAMYRCASSPGTGTEQYFGPGTRLTVT.

This chain joins TRBV14 and TRBJ1-2; TRBD1 aligns across 11 bases. The length of the CDR3 is 15 residues. CDR1 and CDR2 from the germline V gene are SGHDN and FVKESK. The ends lost 7 bases at V and 6 bases at J; junction bases unmatched: 10. As DNA, the CDR3 is TGTGCCAGCACTGGGACAGGGGGTCTTCCAAATGGCTACACCTTC. It specifies CASTGTGGLPNGYTF.

V gene TRBV5-1 combines with J gene TRBJ2-3; D is possibly TRBD2 (5 bases). Germline values: CDR1 SGHRS, CDR2 YFSETQ. The CDR3 has 15 residues. Trimming cost V 7 bases and J 4 bases, with 19 bases left between them. CDR3 protein: CASCPGVAIADTQYF. CDR3 nucleotides: TGCGCCAGCTGTCCCGGGGTAGCGATTGCAGATACGCAGTATTTT.